These T cell receptor beta chains were read from a single sample in a study of blood T cell repertoires in COVID-19. Assay used: immunoSEQ multiplex PCR; TCRdb lists only in-frame clones, some missing. The sample lists under 250,000 clones, roughly 86% seen once, with 2% to 3% in the top ten. Sequencing was carried out using PBMCs or T cells enriched from blood (not recorded which). These receptors were taken from a woman in her twenties or thirties with acute COVID-19. Both conserved end residues are part of each CDR3. Each record gives: V gene, clone size, J gene, CDR3 protein. Clone size is given for some rows only: seen once, a few or many times, or a class if the clone is expanded.

>TRBV11-2|.|TRBJ2-1
CATRTSGGYNEQFF
>TRBV23-1|few|TRBJ1-2
CASSPPQGYTF
>TRBV5-1|once|TRBJ2-7
CASSTGDSYEQYF
>TRBV6-5|once|TRBJ1-4
CAISGEKLFF
>TRBV4-1|.|TRBJ2-3
CASSDGSGGTSTDTQYF
>TRBV12-3/TRBV12-4|.|TRBJ1-5
CASTREGQPQHF
>TRBV7-8|.|TRBJ1-5
CASSLGQGQPQHF
>TRBV19|.|TRBJ2-5
CASSWAGQETQYF
>TRBV27|.|TRBJ1-1
CASSPQGATEAFF
>TRBV19|.|TRBJ1-4
CASSRTGQGGEKLFF